This T cell receptor beta chain originates from a study of blood T cell repertoires in COVID-19. Only in-frame clones appear in the TCRdb table, and some are missing; sequencing was by immunoSEQ multiplex PCR. The repertoire has about 81,000 clones, roughly 89% of them found once; the top ten carry 5.2%. Trimming cost V 1 base and J 14 bases, with 21 bases left between them. Germline V gene data show CDR1 as SGHAT and CDR2 as FQNNGV. The CDR3 consists of 15 residues. V is TRBV11-2 and J is TRBJ2-1, with TRBD1 as a possible D gene (5 bases). The TCR was taken from a woman older than 75 with active COVID-19. Input material: peripheral blood. CDR3 nucleotides: TGTGCCAGCAGCTTAGGCGTAGGGGCACACCTACGGGAGTTCTTC. Its translation is CASSLGVGAHLREFF.